These 26 T cell receptor beta chains share one sample of origin, sequenced in a study of blood T cell repertoires in COVID-19. Clones were sequenced by immunoSEQ multiplex PCR, and TCRdb holds only the in-frame ones, with some missing. The sample includes more than 200,000 clones, 65% to 85% of them seen just once. The sample consisted of PBMCs or T cells enriched from blood (not recorded which). All receptors come from a woman in her forties with acute COVID-19.

The rearrangement joins TRBV12-5 to TRBJ1-2; 11 nucleotides line up with TRBD1. Germline trimming cut 7 bases from V and 8 bases from J; bases unmatched to any gene: 6. This CDR3 spans 13 amino acids. Germline CDR1 reads LGHNT; CDR2 reads FRNRAP. The CDR3 DNA is TGTGCTAGTGCCCGGACAGGGGGCGTCGGCTACACCTTC. It is translated as CASARTGGVGYTF.

The chain is built from TRBV7-3 and TRBJ1-1, with D possibly being TRBD1 (6 bases). The V end was cut by 1 base, the J end by 3 bases, with 9 bases between. Per the germline V gene, CDR1 is SGHTA and CDR2 is FQGTGA. This CDR3 has 14 amino acids. CDR3 sequence (DNA): TGTGCCAGCAGCTTAAGGGGGCGAGACACTGAAGCTTTCTTT. This encodes CASSLRGRDTEAFF. The full variable domain, its missing parts supplied by reference TRBV7-3 and TRBJ1-1, is GAGVSQTPSNKVTEKGKYVELRCDPISGHTALYWYRQSLGQGPEFLIYFQGTGAADDSGLPNDRFFAVRPEGSVSTLKIQRTERGDSAVYLCASSLRGRDTEAFFGQGTRLTVV.

The chain employs TRBV19 and TRBJ1-1, with TRBD1 identical over 9 bases. Germline V gives CDR1 LNHDA, CDR2 SQIVND (reference sequence). This CDR3 comprises 16 residues. The ends lost 1 base at V and 3 bases at J; junction bases unmatched: 6. In nucleotides, the CDR3 is TGTGCCAGTAGTATAGGGTGGGACAGGGTGGACACTGAAGCTTTCTTT. Protein sequence: CASSIGWDRVDTEAFF.

The rearrangement joins TRBV28 to TRBJ1-2, with 8 positions matching TRBD1. The CDR3 has 17 amino acids. The germline V gene encodes CDR1 MDHEN and CDR2 SYDVKM. V dropped 6 bases and J dropped 2; count of bases not matched to a gene: 14. The CDR3 DNA reads as TGTGCCAGCAGGACGGACAGGGACTACCCTCGGAACTATGGCTACACCTTC. Its translation is CASRTDRDYPRNYGYTF.

The genes are TRBV28 and TRBJ2-7; the match to TRBD1 covers 10 bases. Losses at the gene ends were 6 bases for V and 2 bases for J; bases not matched to a gene: 7. CDR1 and CDR2 (germline): MDHEN, SYDVKM. The CDR3 loop spans 15 amino acids. Here the CDR3 DNA reads TGTGCCAGCAGAAGGGCCGGGACAGGGGCCTACGAGCAGTACTTC. Translation gives CASRRAGTGAYEQYF. The full variable domain, with the rest looked up from reference TRBV28 and TRBJ2-7, is DVKVTQSSRYLVKRTGEKVFLECVQDMDHENMFWYRQDPGLGLRLIYFSYDVKMKEKGDIPEGYSVSREKKERFSLILESASTNQTSMYLCASRRAGTGAYEQYFGPGTRLTVT.

The chain has TRBV3-1 (or the pseudogene TRBV3-2) and TRBJ1-6; 9 nucleotides agree with TRBD1. Germline V gives CDR1 LGHDT, CDR2 YNNKEL (reference sequence). V lost 1 base and J lost 9; bases outside the gene matches: 4. The CDR3 sequence is 15 residues long. The CDR3 DNA is TGTGCCAGCAGCCAAGGACAGGGGGTTGGTTCACCCCTCCACTTT. Translated, it gives CASSQGQGVGSPLHF.

This clone appeared a few times. The rearrangement uses TRBV28 and TRBJ1-5; 7 bases map to TRBD1. J was trimmed by 0 bases and V by 5 bases; bases with no gene match: 7. Germline V CDR1 and CDR2: MDHEN, SYDVKM. The CDR3 totals 16 residues. CDR3 sequence (DNA): TGTGCCAGCAGTCCGTCGACAGGGCATAGCAATCAGCCCCAGCATTTT. It yields the protein CASSPSTGHSNQPQHF.

The chain links TRBV5-6 to TRBJ2-7, with TRBD2 matching over 12 bases. This CDR3 region has 13 residues. The V segment lost 4 bases and the J segment 7 bases; nucleotides outside the gene matches: 3. CDR1 and CDR2 from the germline V gene are SGHDT and YYEEEE. The CDR3 is CASSRLAGDEQYF. In nucleotides, the CDR3 is TGTGCCAGCAGCCGACTAGCGGGAGATGAGCAGTACTTC.

This rearrangement joins TRBV5-4 to TRBJ1-2; 7 nucleotides line up with TRBD1. CDR1 and CDR2 (germline): SGHNT, YYREEE (reference sequence). The CDR3 sequence is 14 residues long. The V segment lost 4 bases and the J segment 6 bases; nucleotides outside the gene matches: 9. The CDR3 reads CASSPGTGDDGYTF. In DNA form, the CDR3 reads TGTGCCAGCAGCCCCGGTACAGGGGACGATGGCTACACCTTC.

The genes are TRBV28 and TRBJ2-5; 10 bases agree with TRBD2. The CDR3 totals 16 residues. V trimming: 7 bases; J trimming: 1 base; junction bases outside the gene matches: 9. Germline V lookup: CDR1 MDHEN, CDR2 SYDVKM. CDR3 DNA: TGTGCCAGCACTCCAGCGGGGGGGCCGAGCCAAGAGACCCAGTACTTC. Its translation is CASTPAGGPSQETQYF.

The chain recombines TRBV27 with TRBJ2-6, with 10 bases that match TRBD1. Germline loops: CDR1 MNHEY, CDR2 SMNVEV (reference sequence). The trim removed 8 bases at V and 0 bases at J, leaving 4 bases unmatched. The CDR3 spans 16 residues. CDR3 DNA: TGTGCCAGCGGGGACAGGGGAGGCTCTGGGGCCAACGTCCTGACTTTC. Amino acid sequence: CASGDRGGSGANVLTF.

The CDR3: CASSLNRLNTGELFF. The CDR3 nucleotides are TGTGCCAGCAGCTTAAACAGGTTGAACACCGGGGAGCTGTTTTTT. This chain connects TRBV7-3 to TRBJ2-2; D perhaps matches TRBD1 (5 bases). This CDR3 is built from 15 residues. CDR1 is SGHTA and CDR2 is FQGTGA in the germline V gene. Trimming took 1 base from V and 1 from J, leaving 7 bases between them.

The chain is built from TRBV10-3 and TRBJ1-2; D may be TRBD1 (6 bases). There are 15 residues in the CDR3. Germline V gives CDR1 ENHRY, CDR2 SYGVKD. Trimming stripped 3 bases from V and 0 bases from J, with 11 bases between. CDR3 DNA: TGTGCCATCAGTGATACAGGGAAAACTAACTATGGCTACACCTTC. Translating gives CAISDTGKTNYGYTF.

This clone was counted once. The V call is TRBV7-2, the J call TRBJ2-1; 7 nucleotides agree with TRBD2. In germline, CDR1 is SGHTA, CDR2 FQGNSA. The CDR3 runs to 17 residues. The junction had 14 bases not matched to a gene; V was cut back by 5 bases and J by 4 bases. The CDR3 sequence: CASSPQMSGVIYNEQFF. The CDR3 DNA is TGTGCCAGCAGCCCGCAAATGAGCGGGGTCATTTACAATGAGCAGTTCTTC.

This chain connects TRBV30 to TRBJ1-5; D gene uncertain. V was trimmed by 5 bases and J by 2 bases, leaving 10 bases between them. CDR3 length: 13 amino acids. Germline assignment: CDR1 GTSNPN and CDR2 SVGIG (reference sequence). CDR3 DNA: TGTGCCTGGGGGAGGGTCGGCAATCAGCCCCAGCATTTT. This codes for CAWGRVGNQPQHF. The whole variable domain, remainder taken from reference TRBV30 and TRBJ1-5, is SQTIHQWPATLVQPVGSPLSLECTVEGTSNPNLYWYRQAAGRGLQLLFYSVGIGQISSEVPQNLSASRPQDRQFILSSKKLLLSDSGFYLCAWGRVGNQPQHFGDGTRLSIL.

This chain connects TRBV12-3 or TRBV12-4 to TRBJ2-1; D gene uncertain. The germline V and J ends were trimmed by 3 bases and 8 bases, with 2 bases remaining between them. This CDR3 contains 10 residues. CDR3 loop: CASSFYEQFF. The CDR3 DNA reads as TGTGCCAGCAGTTTCTATGAGCAGTTCTTC.

Points on this clone: Other DNA sequences within the sample encode an identical CDR3. The chain has TRBV12-3 or TRBV12-4 and TRBJ1-2; TRBD1 agrees at 8 bases. The CDR3 spans 13 residues. The V gene end was trimmed by 3 bases and the J gene end by 8 bases; junction bases not matched to a gene: 5. The DNA of the CDR3 is TGTGCCAGCAGTTTTCAGGGGGCAAGAGGCTACACCTTC. Translated, it gives CASSFQGARGYTF.

This clone came up once. The chain employs TRBV2 and TRBJ2-3, with 12 bases fitting TRBD2. Germline V CDR1 and CDR2: SNHLY, FYNNEI. CDR3 length: 14 residues. V shed 8 bases, J shed 5 bases, and the junction held 5 bases outside the gene matches. CDR3 residues: CASGTSGGRDTQYF. The CDR3 bases are TGTGCCAGCGGTACTAGCGGGGGGAGAGATACGCAGTATTTT.

The rearrangement uses TRBV15 and TRBJ1-1, with D tentatively TRBD1 (5 bases). CDR3 length: 14 amino acids. The germline V gene encodes CDR1 LNHNV and CDR2 YYDKDF (reference sequence). Trimming pared 0 bases from V and 1 base from J, leaving 6 bases between. For the CDR3, the DNA is TGTGCCACCAGCAGAGAGACAGAGAACACTGAAGCTTTCTTT. This gives the protein CATSRETENTEAFF.

This chain joins TRBV19 and TRBJ1-2; 12 bases are shared with TRBD1. Germline CDR1 is LNHDA and CDR2 is SQIVND (reference sequence). V lost 6 bases to trimming and J lost 2 bases; unmatched junction nucleotides: 10. CDR3 length equals 17 residues. The CDR3 DNA sequence: TGTGCCAGTAGCCCCCTAGGGGGACAGGGGGCGAACTATGGCTACACCTTC. The encoded protein is CASSPLGGQGANYGYTF. Complete variable domain (other parts from reference TRBV19 and TRBJ1-2): DGGITQSPKYLFRKEGQNVTLSCEQNLNHDAMYWYRQDPGQGLRLIYYSQIVNDFQKGDIAEGYSVSREKKESFPLTVTSAQKNPTAFYLCASSPLGGQGANYGYTFGSGTRLTVV.

There are many counts of this clone. V usage is TRBV4-1 and J usage is TRBJ2-2; tentative D call: TRBD1 (5 bases). CDR3 length equals 14 residues. Germline CDR1 and CDR2: MGHRA and YSYEKL. V dropped 5 bases and J dropped 6 bases, with 13 bases sitting between them. Here the CDR3 DNA reads TGCGCCAGCAGCTTAGACAGTCCCCCCGGGGAGCTGTTTTTT. Its translation: CASSLDSPPGELFF.

The CDR3 loop reads CASLAPGLLIQETQYF. In nucleotides, the CDR3 is TGTGCCAGCTTAGCTCCCGGACTCTTGATACAAGAGACCCAGTACTTC. The chain links TRBV2 to TRBJ2-5; D possibly corresponds to TRBD2 (5 bases). CDR3 size: 16 residues. V dropped 8 bases and J dropped 2 bases, with 21 bases sitting between them. CDR1 and CDR2 from the germline V gene are SNHLY and FYNNEI.

This clone showed up just a few times. The chain combines TRBV11-2 with TRBJ1-2; tentative D call: TRBD1 (6 bases). The CDR3 totals 15 residues. V lost 5 bases and J 12 bases, leaving 25 bases between the germline ends. Germline CDR1 reads SGHAT; CDR2 reads FQNNGV. The CDR3 is CASSGLGTRNAQNTF. As DNA, the CDR3 is TGTGCCAGCAGCGGCCTAGGGACAAGGAATGCGCAAAACACCTTC.

The CDR3 DNA follows: TGTGCCAGCAGCTTGGGAGGACAGGGGTTCACAGATACGCAGTATTTT. Encoded protein: CASSLGGQGFTDTQYF. The chain has TRBV5-4 and TRBJ2-3, with TRBD1 matching over 9 bases. After removal of 0 bases from V and 2 bases from J, the junction contained 4 bases not matched to a gene. CDR3 size: 16 residues. From germline, CDR1 is SGHNT and CDR2 YYREEE (reference sequence). Full variable domain (rest looked up from reference TRBV5-4 and TRBJ2-3): ETGVTQSPTHLIKTRGQQVTLRCSSQSGHNTVSWYQQALGQGPQFIFQYYREEENGRGNFPPRFSGLQFPNYSSELNVNALELDDSALYLCASSLGGQGFTDTQYFGPGTRLTVL.

Written as DNA, the CDR3 is TGTGCCTGGAACAAGGGGGCTTATGGCAATCAGCCCCAGCATTTT. Translating gives CAWNKGAYGNQPQHF. The chain links TRBV30 to TRBJ1-5, with 7 bases identical to TRBD1. The J segment lost 2 bases and the V segment lost 4 bases, leaving 8 bases of the junction unmatched. Germline CDR1 is GTSNPN and CDR2 is SVGIG (reference sequence). CDR3 length: 15 residues.

The CDR3 nucleotides are TGTGCCAGCAACCTACTAGGGGGACAGGGGGCGTCGACCGGGGAGCTGTTTTTT. It yields the protein CASNLLGGQGASTGELFF. V gene TRBV9 combines with J gene TRBJ2-2; 12 nucleotides match TRBD1. Germline CDR1 and CDR2: SGDLS and YYNGEE. The CDR3 length is 18 residues. Unmatched junction bases numbered 14, after V lost 6 bases and J lost 5 bases.